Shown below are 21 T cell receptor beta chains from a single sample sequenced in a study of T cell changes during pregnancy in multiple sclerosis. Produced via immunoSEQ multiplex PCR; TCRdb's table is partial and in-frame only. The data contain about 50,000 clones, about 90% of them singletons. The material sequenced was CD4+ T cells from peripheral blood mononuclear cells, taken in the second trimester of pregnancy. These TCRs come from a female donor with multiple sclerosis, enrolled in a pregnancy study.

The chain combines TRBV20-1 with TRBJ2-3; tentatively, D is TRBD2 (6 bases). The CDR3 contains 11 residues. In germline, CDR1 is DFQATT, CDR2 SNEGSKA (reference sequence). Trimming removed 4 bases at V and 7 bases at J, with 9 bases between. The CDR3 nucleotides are TGCAGTGCTATGGGGGACTATACGCAGTATTTT. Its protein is CSAMGDYTQYF.

The CDR3 region has the DNA TGTGCCAGCACCTTAGCTCGGGGTGAGCAGTTCTTC. Encoded protein: CASTLARGEQFF. The V and J genes are TRBV2 and TRBJ2-1, with a tentative D call TRBD2 (5 bases). Germline V gives CDR1 SNHLY, CDR2 FYNNEI. This CDR3 is built from 12 residues. V was pared by 7 bases and J by 9 bases, with 13 bases between.

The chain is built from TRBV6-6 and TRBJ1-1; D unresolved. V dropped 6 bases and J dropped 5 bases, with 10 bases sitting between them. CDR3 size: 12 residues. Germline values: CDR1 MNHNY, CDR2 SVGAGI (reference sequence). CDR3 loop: CASSPVRTEAFF. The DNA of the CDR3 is TGTGCCAGCAGCCCAGTTCGTACTGAAGCTTTCTTT.

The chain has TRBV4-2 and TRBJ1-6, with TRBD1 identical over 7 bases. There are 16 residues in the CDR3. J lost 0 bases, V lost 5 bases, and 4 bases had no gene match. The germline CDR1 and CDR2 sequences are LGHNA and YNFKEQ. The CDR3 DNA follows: TGTGCCAGCAGCGAACGACAGGGCTCCTATAATTCACCCCTCCACTTT. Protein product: CASSERQGSYNSPLHF.

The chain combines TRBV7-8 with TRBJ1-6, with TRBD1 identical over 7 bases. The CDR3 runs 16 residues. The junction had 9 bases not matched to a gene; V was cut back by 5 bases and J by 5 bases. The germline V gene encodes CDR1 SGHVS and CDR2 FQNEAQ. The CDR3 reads CASSVRGQFNNSPLHF. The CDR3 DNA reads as TGTGCCAGCAGCGTACGGGGACAGTTCAATAATTCACCCCTCCACTTT.

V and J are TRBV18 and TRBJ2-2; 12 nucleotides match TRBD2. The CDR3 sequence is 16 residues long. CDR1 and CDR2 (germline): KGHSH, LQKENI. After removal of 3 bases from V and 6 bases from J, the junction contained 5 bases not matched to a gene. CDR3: CASSPSSGGAAGELFF. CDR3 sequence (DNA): TGTGCCAGCTCACCGTCTAGCGGGGGGGCCGCCGGGGAGCTGTTTTTT.

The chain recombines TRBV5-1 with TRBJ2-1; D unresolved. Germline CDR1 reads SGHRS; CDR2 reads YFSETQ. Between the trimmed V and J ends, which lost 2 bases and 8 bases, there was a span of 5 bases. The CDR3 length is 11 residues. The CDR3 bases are TGCGCCAGCAGCTTAGAGTATGAGCAGTTCTTC. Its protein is CASSLEYEQFF.

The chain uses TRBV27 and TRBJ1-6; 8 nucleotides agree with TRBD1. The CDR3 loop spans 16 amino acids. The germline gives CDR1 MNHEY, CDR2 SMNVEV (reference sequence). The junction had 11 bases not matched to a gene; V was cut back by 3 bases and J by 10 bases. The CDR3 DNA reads TGTGCCAGCAGTTTGGCCCAGGGGGCGGTTGAATCACCCCTCCACTTT. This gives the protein CASSLAQGAVESPLHF.

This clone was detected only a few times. The CDR3 DNA is TGTGCCAGCGCGGGCGGAACTAGAAACACCATATATTTT. Translation gives CASAGGTRNTIYF. V and J are TRBV18 and TRBJ1-3; D is ambiguous. The V gene's germline CDR1 is KGHSH and CDR2 LQKENI. This CDR3 spans 13 amino acids. Trimming shortened V by 8 bases and J by 5 bases, and 13 bases separated the two germline ends. Full variable domain (remainder filled in from reference TRBV18 and TRBJ1-3): NAGVMQNPRHLVRRRGQEARLRCSPMKGHSHVYWYRQLPEEGLKFMVYLQKENIIDESGMPKERFSAEFPKEGPSILRIQQVVRGDSAAYFCASAGGTRNTIYFGEGSWLTVV.

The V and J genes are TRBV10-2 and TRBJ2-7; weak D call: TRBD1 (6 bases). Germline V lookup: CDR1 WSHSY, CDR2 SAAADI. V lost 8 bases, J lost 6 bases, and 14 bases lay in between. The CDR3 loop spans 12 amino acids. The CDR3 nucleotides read TGCGCCAGCGGGGACAACCTACGCGAGCAGTACTTC. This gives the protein CASGDNLREQYF.

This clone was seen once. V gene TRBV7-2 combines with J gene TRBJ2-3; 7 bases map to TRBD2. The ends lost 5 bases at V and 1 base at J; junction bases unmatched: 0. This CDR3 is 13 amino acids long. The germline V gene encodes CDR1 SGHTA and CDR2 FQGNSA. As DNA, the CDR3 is TGTGCCAGCAGCCGGGGGGGCACAGATACGCAGTATTTT. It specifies CASSRGGTDTQYF.

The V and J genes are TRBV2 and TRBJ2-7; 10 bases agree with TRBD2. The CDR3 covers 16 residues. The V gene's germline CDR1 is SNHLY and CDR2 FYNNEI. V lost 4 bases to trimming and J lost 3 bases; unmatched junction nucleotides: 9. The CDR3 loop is CASSGASGGPNYEQYF. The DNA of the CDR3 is TGTGCCAGCAGTGGGGCTAGCGGGGGACCTAACTACGAGCAGTACTTC. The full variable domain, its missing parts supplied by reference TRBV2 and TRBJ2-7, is EPEVTQTPSHQVTQMGQEVILRCVPISNHLYFYWYRQILGQKVEFLVSFYNNEISEKSEIFDDQFSVERPDGSNFTLKIRSTKLEDSAMYFCASSGASGGPNYEQYFGPGTRLTVT.

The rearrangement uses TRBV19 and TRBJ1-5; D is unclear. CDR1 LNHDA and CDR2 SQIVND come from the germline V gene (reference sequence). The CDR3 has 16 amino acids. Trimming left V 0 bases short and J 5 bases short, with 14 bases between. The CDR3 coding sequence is TGTGCCAGTAGTATAGATCTTACAGCTTGGCATCAGCCCCAGCATTTT. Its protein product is CASSIDLTAWHQPQHF.

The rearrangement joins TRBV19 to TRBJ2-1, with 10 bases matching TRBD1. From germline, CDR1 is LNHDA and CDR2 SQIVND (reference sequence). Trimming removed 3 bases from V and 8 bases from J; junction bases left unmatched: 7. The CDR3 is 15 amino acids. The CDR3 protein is CASSMNRDRGHEQFF. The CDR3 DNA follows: TGTGCCAGTAGTATGAACCGGGACAGGGGCCATGAGCAGTTCTTC.

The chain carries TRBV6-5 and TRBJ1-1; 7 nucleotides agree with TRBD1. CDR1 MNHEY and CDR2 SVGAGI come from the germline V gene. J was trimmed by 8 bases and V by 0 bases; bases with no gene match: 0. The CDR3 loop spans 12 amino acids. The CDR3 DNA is TGTGCCAGCAGTTACTCGACAGGGGAAGCTTTCTTT. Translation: CASSYSTGEAFF.

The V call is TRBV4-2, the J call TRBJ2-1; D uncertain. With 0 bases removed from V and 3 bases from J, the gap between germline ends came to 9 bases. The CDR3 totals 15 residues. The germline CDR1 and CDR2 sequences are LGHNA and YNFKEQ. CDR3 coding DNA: TGTGCCAGCAGCCAAGATTTTTCCAGCTACAATGAGCAGTTCTTC. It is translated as CASSQDFSSYNEQFF.

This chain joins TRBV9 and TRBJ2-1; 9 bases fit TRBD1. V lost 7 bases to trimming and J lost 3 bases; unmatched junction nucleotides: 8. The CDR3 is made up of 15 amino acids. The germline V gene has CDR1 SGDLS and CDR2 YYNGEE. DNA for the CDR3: TGTGCCAGCGCAAATGCGGGACAGGGCTACAATGAGCAGTTCTTC. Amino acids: CASANAGQGYNEQFF.

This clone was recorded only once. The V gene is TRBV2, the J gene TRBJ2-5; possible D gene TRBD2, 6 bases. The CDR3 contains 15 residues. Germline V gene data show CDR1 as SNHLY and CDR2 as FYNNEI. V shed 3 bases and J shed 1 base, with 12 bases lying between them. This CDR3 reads CASSDPPSVQETQYF. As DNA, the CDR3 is TGTGCCAGCAGTGACCCGCCTAGCGTCCAAGAGACCCAGTACTTC. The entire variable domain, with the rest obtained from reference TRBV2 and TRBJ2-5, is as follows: EPEVTQTPSHQVTQMGQEVILRCVPISNHLYFYWYRQILGQKVEFLVSFYNNEISEKSEIFDDQFSVERPDGSNFTLKIRSTKLEDSAMYFCASSDPPSVQETQYFGPGTRLLVL.

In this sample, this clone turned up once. The chain's CDR3 is CSVGAVGNIQYF. The DNA for the CDR3 is TGCAGCGTTGGGGCCGTGGGAAACATTCAGTACTTC. This chain connects TRBV29-1 to TRBJ2-4; D ambiguous. The V gene's germline CDR1 is SQVTM and CDR2 ANQGSEA. CDR3 length: 12 amino acids. The germline V and J ends were trimmed by 4 bases and 6 bases, with 10 bases remaining between them. Full variable domain (remainder filled in from reference TRBV29-1 and TRBJ2-4): SAVISQKPSRDICQRGTSLTIQCQVDSQVTMMFWYRQQPGQSLTLIATANQGSEATYESGFVIDKFPISRPNLTFSTLTVSNMSPEDSSIYLCSVGAVGNIQYFGAGTRLSVL.

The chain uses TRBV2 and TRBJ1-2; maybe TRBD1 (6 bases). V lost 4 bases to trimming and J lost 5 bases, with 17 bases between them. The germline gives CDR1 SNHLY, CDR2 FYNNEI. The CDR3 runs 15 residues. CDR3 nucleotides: TGTGCCAGCAGTGGGGGGCGGGGGCTGGGGTATGGCTACACCTTC. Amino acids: CASSGGRGLGYGYTF.

As DNA, the CDR3 is TGCGCCAGCAGCTTTTCCGGGTCTGGAAACACCATATATTTT. Its protein is CASSFSGSGNTIYF. The chain recombines TRBV5-1 with TRBJ1-3; unclear D gene. V was pared by 2 bases and J by 1 base, with 7 bases between. Germline CDR1 reads SGHRS; CDR2 reads YFSETQ. This CDR3 region has 14 residues. Full variable domain (rest looked up from reference TRBV5-1 and TRBJ1-3): KAGVTQTPRYLIKTRGQQVTLSCSPISGHRSVSWYQQTPGQGLQFLFEYFSETQRNKGNFPGRFSGRQFSNSRSEMNVSTLELGDSALYLCASSFSGSGNTIYFGEGSWLTVV.